The present T cell receptor beta chain was sequenced within a study of blood T cell repertoires in COVID-19. About the research overall: T cells, B-cell-depleted T cells, or PBMCs supplied cDNA or gDNA.

The authors' processing: Reference gene primers were amplified, and this amplification served to estimate nucleated cell counts. The method was immunoSEQ multiplex PCR; TCRdb's version includes in-frame clones alone and lacks a portion of them. V and J calls and clone size are those listed in that table; D and trimming were worked out from the DNA. Of about 90,000 clones in the sample, approximately 76% were seen once. From germline, CDR1 is MNHNS and CDR2 SASEGT. This CDR3 is built from 14 residues. Trimming left V 3 bases short and J 0 bases short, with 6 bases between. The V and J genes are TRBV6-1 and TRBJ1-3; D not certain. This TCR came from a man between 65 and 85 years old with acute or convalescent COVID-19. Sample: peripheral blood. The CDR3 region is CASSDGVSGNTIYF. The DNA for the CDR3 is TGTGCCAGCAGTGACGGAGTCTCTGGAAACACCATATATTTT.